The clone carrying this T cell receptor (beta chain) was seen more than once but under ten times. TCRbeta library preparation incorporated unique molecular identifiers. MiXCR, run by TCRdb on the PCR reads, gives a single entry per CDR3 protein. This sample has 450,000 to 600,000 distinct CDR3 sequences, with 30% to 35% found just once. These data come from a study of T-cell reconstitution after alpha-beta-depleted transplantation in children. The V gene lost 8 bases and the J gene lost 2 bases, with 15 bases spanning the gap. The CDR3 contains 14 residues. CDR1 KGHDR and CDR2 SFDVKD come from the germline V gene.

The specimen comprised PBMCs from the stem cell graft donor, sampled from the stem cell graft. This sequence joins TRBV24-1 and TRBJ2-7, with D maybe TRBD2 (5 bases). This clonotype was sampled from a human donor who donated a stem cell graft to a child with aplastic anemia. CDR3 protein: CATTTDSPPYEQYF. The CDR3 DNA sequence: TGTGCCACCACGACGGACTCCCCACCCTACGAGCAGTACTTC.